Sequencing of this T cell receptor beta chain was carried out in a study of neurological immune-mediated disorders. Regarding the study as a whole: No CDR3 amino acid sequences were shared by expanded clones across subjects, suggesting private repertoires in all groups.

TCRdb reprocessed the 5' RACE reads with MiXCR, giving one entry per CDR3 protein. The sample records tens of thousands of distinct CDR3 sequences, approximately 5.8% being singletons. This clonotype was detected many times. What it binds is not known. The V and J ends lost 3 bases and 2 bases respectively, with 19 bases between them. This CDR3 spans 17 amino acids. CDR1 and CDR2 from the germline V gene are KGHSH and LQKENI. The rearrangement uses TRBV18 and TRBJ2-5, with D uncertain. The specimen was CD4+ T cells from blood. The TCR was taken from a young woman with multiple sclerosis. The CDR3 loop is CASSPNRAALSQETQYF. CDR3 sequence (DNA): TGTGCCAGCTCACCGAACCGGGCAGCGCTATCACAAGAGACCCAGTACTTC. Together with reference TRBV18 and TRBJ2-5, the CDR3 gives the full variable domain: NAGVMQNPRHLVRRRGQEARLRCSPMKGHSHVYWYRQLPEEGLKFMVYLQKENIIDESGMPKERFSAEFPKEGPSILRIQQVVRGDSAAYFCASSPNRAALSQETQYFGPGTRLLVL.